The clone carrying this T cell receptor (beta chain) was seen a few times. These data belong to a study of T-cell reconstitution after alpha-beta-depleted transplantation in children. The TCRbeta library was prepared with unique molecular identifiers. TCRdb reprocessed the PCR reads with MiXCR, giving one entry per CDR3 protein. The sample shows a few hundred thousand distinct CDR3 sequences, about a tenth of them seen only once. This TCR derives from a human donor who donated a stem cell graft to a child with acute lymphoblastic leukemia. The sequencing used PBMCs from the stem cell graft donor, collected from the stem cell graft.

Written as DNA, the CDR3 is TGTGCCAGCAGCCCGTCGGGCAGCGGGGTTAGGAATGAGCAGTTCTTC. This codes for CASSPSGSGVRNEQFF. This chain links TRBV9 with TRBJ2-1; TRBD2 matches 7 bases. The germline V gene encodes CDR1 SGDLS and CDR2 YYNGEE. This CDR3 has 16 amino acids. V shed 4 bases, J shed 7 bases, and the junction held 14 bases outside the gene matches.